These T cell receptor beta chains were read from a single sample in a study of T-cell memory formation after mild COVID-19. TCRdb independently ran MiXCR on the 5' RACE reads; one entry per CDR3 protein. This sample yields about half a million distinct CDR3 sequences, of which 15% to 20% are seen a single time; 9% to 15% belongs to the top ten. Material for sequencing was PBMCs or a T cell subset sorted from them (not recorded which). These receptors came from an adult woman who had mild COVID-19 (a few samples of this study predate the infection). Cell type and time point are not known. Each CDR3 is given with its conserved first and last residue. Fields, in order: V gene, D gene, clone size, J gene, CDR3 DNA, CDR3 protein. D genes are given only for firm matches. Clone size is not always given. Where it is, it says once, few, many or a class for expanded clones.

TRBV5-1	-	many	TRBJ2-7	TGCGCCAGCAGCTTGAGTTCCACAGGGTGGTACGAGCAGTACTTC	CASSLSSTGWYEQYF
TRBV19	TRBD1	few	TRBJ1-5	TGTGCCAGTTACCCTCGACAGGGCAGCTTTCAGCCCCAGCATTTT	CASYPRQGSFQPQHF
TRBV11-2	-	-	TRBJ1-1	TGTGCCAGCAGCGCTACAGGTTTAGGCACTGAAGCTTTCTTT	CASSATGLGTEAFF
TRBV27	TRBD2	few	TRBJ2-1	TGTGCCAGCCGCCCGCTAGCGGGAGTATACGATGAGCAGTTCTTC	CASRPLAGVYDEQFF
TRBV24-1	TRBD1	-	TRBJ1-1	TGTGCCACCAAAGACAGGGGGAACACTGAAGCTTTCTTT	CATKDRGNTEAFF
TRBV28	-	-	TRBJ1-1	TGTGCCAGCAGCTACTACACTGAAGCTTTCTTT	CASSYYTEAFF
TRBV11-2	-	-	TRBJ2-1	TGTGCCAGCAGCTTAGTCGAGCGTCTTTCCTACAATGAGCAGTTCTTC	CASSLVERLSYNEQFF
TRBV7-3	-	-	TRBJ1-1	TGTGCCAGCAGCTCCCCAGGGTACACTGAAGCTTTCTTT	CASSSPGYTEAFF
TRBV30	TRBD1	-	TRBJ2-7	TGTGCCTGGAGAGCACCGGGACAGGAATCGCCCTACGAGCAGTACTTC	CAWRAPGQESPYEQYF
TRBV15	-	-	TRBJ1-1	TGTGCCACCAGCAGAGGGGGGCTGAACACTGAAGCTTTCTTT	CATSRGGLNTEAFF
TRBV29-1	-	few	TRBJ1-5	TGCAGCGTTTCCGAGACTGGCGAGCTCCAGCATTTT	CSVSETGELQHF
TRBV5-1	TRBD1	once	TRBJ2-3	TGCGCCAGCAGCTCCCGGGACAGGTTGTCGCAGTATTTT	CASSSRDRLSQYF
TRBV7-3	-	few	TRBJ2-3	TGTGCCAGCAGCTCCCAGATGCTGGATACGCAGTATTTT	CASSSQMLDTQYF
TRBV24-1	-	few	TRBJ2-7	TGTGCCACCAGTGATGCAAGAAGAACCTCCTACGAGCAGTACTTC	CATSDARRTSYEQYF
TRBV5-6	TRBD2	few	TRBJ2-1	TGTGCCAGCAGCTTGGCCGCACTAGCGGGAGACAATGAGCAGTTCTTC	CASSLAALAGDNEQFF
TRBV24-1	TRBD1	-	TRBJ2-1	TGTGCCACCAGTGGAACCGCCTCCGGGACAGGGGGCCCCTACAATGAGCAGTTCTTC	CATSGTASGTGGPYNEQFF
TRBV9	-	many	TRBJ2-1	TGTGCCAGCAGCGTAGGGCGTCTGGGCGTCCAAGGGGGGAATGAGCAGTTCTTC	CASSVGRLGVQGGNEQFF
TRBV12-3/TRBV12-4	-	few	TRBJ2-3	TGTGCCAGCAGTCCTCTCCGGCGCACAGATACGCAGTATTTT	CASSPLRRTDTQYF
TRBV20-1	-	-	TRBJ2-1	TGCAGTGCTAGTCCCCGGGAGTCCTACAATGAGCAGTTCTTC	CSASPRESYNEQFF
TRBV4-1	TRBD2	many	TRBJ2-1	TGCGCCAGCAGCCTAGGGACTAGCGGGAGGGTGGGTGAGCAGTTCTTC	CASSLGTSGRVGEQFF
TRBV12-3/TRBV12-4	TRBD2	many	TRBJ2-7	TGTGCCAGCAGTTTCTCTAGCGGGGGGTTCGAGCAGTACTTC	CASSFSSGGFEQYF
TRBV12-3/TRBV12-4	TRBD2	-	TRBJ2-3	TGTGCCAGCAGCCCACCGGGACTAGCGGGAGTGGGTACAGATACGCAGTATTTT	CASSPPGLAGVGTDTQYF
TRBV30	-	-	TRBJ2-7	TGTGCCTGGACACAGGGTTACGAGCAGTACTTC	CAWTQGYEQYF
TRBV5-5	TRBD2	few	TRBJ2-2	TGTGCCAGCAGCTACAGCCCGACTAGCAGATCGAACACCGGGGAGCTGTTTTTT	CASSYSPTSRSNTGELFF
TRBV7-6	TRBD2	-	TRBJ2-5	TGTGCCAGCAGCCCCTGGACTAGCGGGGGTGAGACCCAGTACTTC	CASSPWTSGGETQYF
TRBV15	-	few	TRBJ2-1	TGTGCCACCAGCAGTAACAGACTACCGGCCAATGAGCAGTTCTTC	CATSSNRLPANEQFF
TRBV11-2	TRBD2	few	TRBJ2-1	TGTGCCAGCACTTCGGGACTAGCGACCGGTGAGCAGTTCTTC	CASTSGLATGEQFF
TRBV12-3/TRBV12-4	-	few	TRBJ2-1	TGTGCCAGCAATCCCGGGACACTACTTACCTTAGGGGGCAATGAGCAGTTCTTC	CASNPGTLLTLGGNEQFF
TRBV20-1	TRBD1	-	TRBJ2-7	TGCAGTGCAACTCGGACAGGGTGGTCCTACGAGCAGTACTTC	CSATRTGWSYEQYF
TRBV5-1	TRBD1	medium-sized	TRBJ2-2	TGCGCCAGCAGCCCTAGACAGGGCTTTGACACCGGGGAGCTGTTTTTT	CASSPRQGFDTGELFF
TRBV11-2	-	-	TRBJ1-2	TGTGCCAGCAGCTTAGACAGAGGAAGCCATCAAGGCTACACCTTC	CASSLDRGSHQGYTF
TRBV5-1	-	many	TRBJ2-7	TGCGCCAGCCAACCGGACAACTCCTACGAGCAGTACTTC	CASQPDNSYEQYF
TRBV6-5	TRBD2	few	TRBJ2-1	TGTGCCAGCAGTCGACTAGCGGGAGACTATGAGCAGTTCTTC	CASSRLAGDYEQFF
TRBV27	-	few	TRBJ2-7	TGTGCCAGCAGTTACCTCACAGGGCTCTACGAGCAGTACTTC	CASSYLTGLYEQYF
TRBV10-3	-	medium-sized	TRBJ1-5	TGTGCCATCAGTGTGGGGGAATTTAGCAATCAGCCCCAGCATTTT	CAISVGEFSNQPQHF